One and the same sample provided the 30 T cell receptor beta chains below, sequenced in a study of T cells in tuberculosis. The repertoire was sequenced with immunoSEQ multiplex PCR; TCRdb's copy has only in-frame clones and lacks some. Seen here are about 88,000 clones, roughly 88% observed once, and the top ten hold less than 2.5%. Sorting used thawed, overnight-rested PBMC stained with anti-CD3, a viability dye and GMM-loaded CD1B tetramer. CD1B tetramers were loaded with Rhodococcus equi-derived C32 glucose monomycolate. The sequenced sample was CD1b-GMM tetramer-negative cells sorted from PBMCs. The receptors shown here come from an adult woman with latent tuberculosis.

The DNA of the CDR3 is TGTGCCAGCAGCCCGCCCGGGACAGGGAACACCGGGGAGCTGTTTTTT. Its protein product is CASSPPGTGNTGELFF. The chain uses TRBV7-9 and TRBJ2-2; 8 nucleotides match TRBD1. Trimming removed 5 bases from V and 1 base from J; junction bases left unmatched: 6. CDR3 length equals 16 residues. The V gene's germline CDR1 is SEHNR and CDR2 FQNEAQ (reference sequence).

The CDR3 DNA reads as TGTGCCAGCAGTTTAGGGGACAGGGTCCCCTCCTCTGGAAACACCATATATTTT. Translating gives CASSLGDRVPSSGNTIYF. The chain recombines TRBV28 with TRBJ1-3, with TRBD1 identical over 9 bases. The CDR3 is 18 amino acids. CDR1 is MDHEN and CDR2 is SYDVKM in the germline V gene. The V gene end was trimmed by 2 bases and the J gene end by 0 bases; junction bases not matched to a gene: 8.

The V call is TRBV4-2, the J call TRBJ2-2, with 12 bases that match TRBD2. This CDR3 is 17 amino acids long. CDR1 and CDR2 (germline): LGHNA, YNFKEQ. The ends lost 3 bases at V and 1 base at J; junction bases unmatched: 3. The CDR3 DNA is TGTGCCAGCAGCCAGGGGACTAGCGGGTGGAACACCGGGGAGCTGTTTTTT. Residues: CASSQGTSGWNTGELFF.

J is TRBJ2-5 and V is TRBV5-1; 8 bases map to TRBD1. Germline values: CDR1 SGHRS, CDR2 YFSETQ. The CDR3 is 15 amino acids. V trimming: 0 bases; J trimming: 6 bases; junction bases outside the gene matches: 7. The CDR3 nucleotides are TGCGCCAGCAGCTTGGTCCTTGGACAGGGCCAGACCCAGTACTTC. Protein sequence: CASSLVLGQGQTQYF.

The chain employs TRBV7-6 and TRBJ2-7, with D possibly TRBD1 on 5 matching bases. This CDR3 comprises 14 residues. From germline, CDR1 is SGHVS and CDR2 FNYEAQ. Trimming cost V 5 bases and J 1 base, with 12 bases left between them. DNA of the CDR3: TGTGCCAGCAGCGACCAGGACACATCCTACGAGCAGTACTTC. It encodes CASSDQDTSYEQYF.

This clone was detected only a few times. V gene TRBV19 combines with J gene TRBJ2-6; 8 positions match TRBD1. With V trimmed by 2 bases and J by 2 bases, 8 bases remained unmatched. Germline-derived CDR1 and CDR2 are LNHDA and SQIVND (reference sequence). The CDR3 spans 18 residues. The DNA for the CDR3 is TGTGCCAGTAGTATACAGGGGGCAAGTAGCACTGGGGCCAACGTCCTGACTTTC. It is translated as CASSIQGASSTGANVLTF.

V is TRBV4-1 and J is TRBJ2-1; 11 nucleotides agree with TRBD2. CDR1 and CDR2 from the germline V gene are MGHRA and YSYEKL. The V segment lost 1 base and the J segment 8 bases; nucleotides outside the gene matches: 7. The CDR3 has 16 residues. Here the CDR3 DNA reads TGCGCCAGCAGCCAAGGAATTACTAGCGGGGGTGATGAGCAGTTCTTC. Protein product: CASSQGITSGGDEQFF.

With regard to this clone: The junction departs from germline at one end; a sequencing error may be responsible. This chain joins TRBV12-5 and TRBJ2-1; 14 nucleotides match TRBD2. The CDR3 is made up of 16 amino acids. Germline CDR1 reads LGHNT; CDR2 reads FRNRAP. The CDR3 spells CASGLEGLAGVSKQFF. The CDR3 DNA reads TGTGCTAGTGGATTGGAGGGACTAGCGGGGGTATCCAAGCAGTTCTTC.

The V and J genes are TRBV7-3 and TRBJ1-1, with a possible D match to TRBD1 (5 bases). This CDR3 has 13 residues. V was shortened by 2 bases and J by 4 bases, with 8 bases between the two germline ends. The germline gives CDR1 SGHTA, CDR2 FQGTGA. The DNA for the CDR3 is TGTGCCAGCAGCTTACAGGGTGCCACTGAAGCTTTCTTT. As protein: CASSLQGATEAFF.

This chain joins TRBV6-1 and TRBJ1-2; maybe TRBD1 (5 bases). The germline V gene has CDR1 MNHNS and CDR2 SASEGT. The CDR3 consists of 15 residues. Deletions cut 3 bases from V and 3 bases from J, with 14 bases between. For the CDR3, the DNA is TGTGCCAGCAGTGATGGCGCAACAGGCTACTATGGCTACACCTTC. Protein product: CASSDGATGYYGYTF.

The chain couples TRBV5-6 to TRBJ2-1; 8 bases align to TRBD1. CDR3 length: 16 amino acids. Germline lookup yields CDR1 SGHDT and CDR2 YYEEEE. Losses at the gene ends were 4 bases for V and 2 bases for J; bases not matched to a gene: 8. CDR3 coding DNA: TGTGCCAGCAGCGGGGCGGACAGGGCCCCCTACAATGAGCAGTTCTTC. This sequence encodes CASSGADRAPYNEQFF.

The rearrangement links TRBV11-2 to TRBJ2-7; 8 bases line up with TRBD2. Germline values: CDR1 SGHAT, CDR2 FQNNGV. The CDR3 contains 14 residues. V was clipped by 4 bases and J by 2 bases; unmatched bases: 4. As DNA, the CDR3 is TGTGCCAGCAGCTCTTTAGCGGGAACCTACGAGCAGTACGTC. This gives the protein CASSSLAGTYEQYV.

CDR3 region: CASSLVQGAQGNTIYF. CDR3 bases: TGTGCCAGCAGCTTAGTGCAGGGGGCGCAGGGAAACACCATATATTTT. V gene TRBV7-2 combines with J gene TRBJ1-3; 8 bases line up with TRBD1. Per germline, CDR1 SGHTA and CDR2 FQGNSA. CDR3 length equals 16 residues. The V segment lost 1 base and the J segment 4 bases; nucleotides outside the gene matches: 6.

This clone was seen more than once but under ten times. The genes are TRBV28 and TRBJ2-3, with TRBD2 matching 7 bases. This CDR3 region has 15 residues. Germline values: CDR1 MDHEN, CDR2 SYDVKM. The trim removed 4 bases at V and 4 bases at J, leaving 8 bases unmatched. In DNA form, the CDR3 reads TGTGCCAGCAGTTCCCCCGGGGGGAACGCAGATACGCAGTATTTT. Translation: CASSSPGGNADTQYF.

The rearrangement links TRBV7-2 to TRBJ1-2; 7 bases agree with TRBD1. Germline V gene lookup returns CDR1 SGHTA and CDR2 FQGNSA. After removal of 3 bases from V and 7 bases from J, the junction contained 8 bases not matched to a gene. The CDR3 extends over 14 amino acids. The CDR3 is CASSLEDRPVGYTF. The CDR3 nucleotides read TGTGCCAGCAGCTTGGAGGACAGGCCAGTTGGCTACACCTTC.

This chain joins TRBV29-1 and TRBJ1-2, with a tentative D call TRBD1 (6 bases). The CDR3 totals 16 residues. CDR1 is SQVTM and CDR2 is ANQGSEA in the germline V gene. V was shortened by 0 bases and J by 4 bases, with 18 bases between the two germline ends. CDR3 sequence (DNA): TGCAGCGTTGAAGATTCGGAGCCAGGGGTCTTCTATGGCTACACCTTC. This gives the protein CSVEDSEPGVFYGYTF.

In this sample, this clone turned up a few times. The J gene is TRBJ1-3, the V gene TRBV13; maybe TRBD1 (5 bases). The CDR3 runs 17 residues. Deletions cut 4 bases from V and 0 bases from J, with 16 bases between. Germline assignment: CDR1 PRHDT and CDR2 FYEKMQ (reference sequence). The chain's CDR3 is CASSSRRGRNSGNTIYF. For the CDR3, the DNA is TGTGCCAGCAGCTCCCGCCGGGGGAGAAACTCTGGAAACACCATATATTTT.

J is TRBJ1-2 and V is TRBV6-4; 11 bases line up with TRBD1. Losses at the gene ends were 2 bases for V and 7 bases for J; bases not matched to a gene: 6. Germline values: CDR1 MRHNA, CDR2 SNTAGT. This CDR3 comprises 15 residues. The CDR3 spells CASSDGDGTGGGYTF. CDR3 nucleotide sequence: TGTGCCAGCAGTGACGGCGACGGGACAGGGGGTGGCTACACCTTC.

The chain has TRBV30 and TRBJ1-4, with D unclear. This CDR3 region has 15 residues. V was shortened by 0 bases and J by 8 bases, with 16 bases between the two germline ends. From germline, CDR1 is GTSNPN and CDR2 SVGIG (reference sequence). The CDR3 nucleotides are TGTGCCTGGAGTGTCTACTCTGGGAGTGGGGAAAAACTGTTTTTT. Amino acid sequence: CAWSVYSGSGEKLFF. The whole variable domain, filled in from reference TRBV30 and TRBJ1-4, reads SQTIHQWPATLVQPVGSPLSLECTVEGTSNPNLYWYRQAAGRGLQLLFYSVGIGQISSEVPQNLSASRPQDRQFILSSKKLLLSDSGFYLCAWSVYSGSGEKLFFGSGTQLSVL.

The chain combines TRBV4-3 with TRBJ1-6; 7 nucleotides match TRBD1. Per the germline V gene, CDR1 is LGHNA and CDR2 is YSLEER. The CDR3 has 17 amino acids. J gave up 11 bases and V 0 bases, and 13 bases lay outside the gene matches. In DNA form, the CDR3 reads TGCGCCAGCAGCCAAGAATGGGGGGCACAGGGGCGGACACCCCTCCACTTT. Amino acid sequence: CASSQEWGAQGRTPLHF.

The rearrangement joins TRBV4-3 to TRBJ1-3, with 8 bases lining up with TRBD1. V was pared by 0 bases and J by 0 bases, with 16 bases of the junction left unmatched. The CDR3 extends over 21 amino acids. Looked up from germline, CDR1 is LGHNA and CDR2 is YSLEER. The CDR3 DNA is TGCGCCAGCAGCCAAGACCCCTTCGCGGGGACAGGCGAACCCTCTGGAAACACCATATATTTT. Its translation: CASSQDPFAGTGEPSGNTIYF.

The genes are TRBV7-9 and TRBJ1-4; tentative D call: TRBD1 (6 bases). CDR3 length equals 15 residues. V was trimmed by 8 bases and J by 5 bases, leaving 18 bases between them. Germline CDR1 and CDR2: SEHNR and FQNEAQ (reference sequence). The CDR3 sequence is CASGGALGENEKLFF. CDR3 sequence (DNA): TGTGCCAGCGGGGGGGCGCTGGGTGAAAATGAAAAACTGTTTTTT.

Remarks on this clone: The sample carries other DNA sequences with the same CDR3. The V and J genes are TRBV6-5 and TRBJ2-7; 9 nucleotides align to TRBD2. The germline CDR1 and CDR2 sequences are MNHEY and SVGAGI. The CDR3 extends over 16 amino acids. V lost 0 bases to trimming and J lost 0 bases; unmatched junction nucleotides: 3. CDR3 protein: CASSYSSGGSSYEQYF. CDR3 DNA: TGTGCCAGCAGTTACTCAAGCGGGGGGTCCTCCTACGAGCAGTACTTC.

This sequence joins TRBV2 and TRBJ2-6, with D unclear. Per the germline V gene, CDR1 is SNHLY and CDR2 is FYNNEI. CDR3 length equals 16 residues. V lost 7 bases to trimming and J lost 0 bases, with 13 bases between them. CDR3 in amino acids: CASKETPPSGANVLTF. CDR3 sequence (DNA): TGTGCCAGCAAAGAGACACCCCCCTCTGGGGCCAACGTCCTGACTTTC. The entire variable domain, with the rest obtained from reference TRBV2 and TRBJ2-6, is as follows: EPEVTQTPSHQVTQMGQEVILRCVPISNHLYFYWYRQILGQKVEFLVSFYNNEISEKSEIFDDQFSVERPDGSNFTLKIRSTKLEDSAMYFCASKETPPSGANVLTFGAGSRLTVL.

This sequence joins TRBV12-5 and TRBJ1-2, with TRBD1 matching over 9 bases. Trimming at V came to 5 bases and at J to 4 bases, leaving 2 bases not matched to a gene. CDR3 length: 13 amino acids. Germline lookup yields CDR1 LGHNT and CDR2 FRNRAP. The CDR3 sequence: CASGGQGFYGYTF. The CDR3 DNA reads as TGTGCTAGTGGTGGACAGGGGTTCTATGGCTACACCTTC.

The CDR3 loop reads CSVGTGIYNEQFF. The CDR3 coding sequence is TGCAGCGTCGGGACAGGTATCTACAATGAGCAGTTCTTC. This chain links TRBV29-1 with TRBJ2-1; 8 nucleotides agree with TRBD1. From germline, CDR1 is SQVTM and CDR2 ANQGSEA. V lost 6 bases to trimming and J lost 3 bases; unmatched junction nucleotides: 4. The CDR3 is 13 amino acids.

The chain couples TRBV6-7 to TRBJ1-2; 7 bases are a match to TRBD1. TRBV6-7 is noted as an ORF with a role that remains uncertain. The CDR3 extends over 17 amino acids. V lost 0 bases and J lost 0; bases outside the gene matches: 7. The CDR3, as DNA: TGTGCCAGCAGTTACTCGACAACAGGGGCAGCTAACTATGGCTACACCTTC. Protein product: CASSYSTTGAANYGYTF.

The rearrangement uses TRBV13 and TRBJ1-1, with D possibly matching TRBD1 (6 bases). Trimming took off 2 bases at V and 4 bases at J, with 17 bases between the two ends. The CDR3 is made up of 16 amino acids. Germline-derived CDR1 and CDR2 are PRHDT and FYEKMQ (reference sequence). CDR3 sequence (DNA): TGTGCCAGCAGCTTACTTGGGCGGGGGGCAGGCACTGAAGCTTTCTTT. The encoded protein is CASSLLGRGAGTEAFF.

The CDR3 loop is CASSDPGTDYGYTF. CDR3 bases: TGTGCCAGCAGTGATCCCGGGACAGACTATGGCTACACCTTC. V gene TRBV25-1 combines with J gene TRBJ1-2; 7 bases are a match to TRBD1. Unmatched junction bases numbered 4, after V lost 3 bases and J lost 3 bases. Germline V gene data show CDR1 as MGHDK and CDR2 as SYGVNS. This CDR3 comprises 14 residues.

This rearrangement joins TRBV5-5 to TRBJ1-2, with 9 positions matching TRBD1. The CDR3 is made up of 14 amino acids. Germline V CDR1 and CDR2: SGHKS, YYEKEE (reference sequence). Trimming cost V 4 bases and J 5 bases; bases outside gene matches: 6. The CDR3 nucleotides read TGTGCCAGCAGCGAACCGGGACAGGGTTATGGCTACACCTTC. Translation gives CASSEPGQGYGYTF.